The next 14 T cell receptor beta chains were all read from a single sample in a study of T cell responses to AZD1222 COVID-19 vaccine. The repertoire was sequenced with immunoSEQ multiplex PCR; TCRdb's copy has only in-frame clones and lacks some. The sample records approximately 80,000 clones, approximately 90% being singletons. Specimen: peripheral blood, collected on day 0 of AZD1222 vaccination. The receptors shown here come from an adult in good health.

The chain has TRBV6-2 or TRBV6-3 and TRBJ1-2, with D tentatively TRBD1 (6 bases). This CDR3 region has 14 residues. Trimming left V 5 bases short and J 8 bases short, with 18 bases between. Germline loops: CDR1 MNHEY, CDR2 SVGEGT. In DNA form, the CDR3 reads TGTGCCAGCAGTGCCACAGGGCCCGCGAGGGGCTACACCTTC. Residues: CASSATGPARGYTF.

This chain connects TRBV11-3 to TRBJ1-1, with 11 bases identical to TRBD1. The CDR3 contains 15 residues. Germline lookup yields CDR1 SGHNT and CDR2 YENEEA. V shed 3 bases and J 5 bases; nucleotides not matched to a gene: 5. The CDR3 region has the DNA TGTGCCAGCAGCTTCCGGGACAGGGGGTTTACTGAAGCTTTCTTT. Protein sequence: CASSFRDRGFTEAFF.

The V call is TRBV11-3, the J call TRBJ2-3, with no clear D. V lost 0 bases and J 3 bases, leaving 13 bases between the germline ends. The CDR3 totals 16 residues. The germline gives CDR1 SGHNT, CDR2 YENEEA. The CDR3 reads CASSLDSTRSTDTQYF. The CDR3 DNA is TGTGCCAGCAGCTTAGATTCGACACGATCTACAGATACGCAGTATTTT.

This chain connects TRBV11-3 to TRBJ2-7, with TRBD1 matching 10 bases. Germline trimming cut 5 bases from V and 4 bases from J; bases unmatched to any gene: 5. Germline V CDR1 and CDR2: SGHNT, YENEEA. The CDR3 is 14 amino acids. The CDR3 region has the DNA TGTGCCAGCAGCCCCCGGACAGGGGGGTACGAGCAGTACTTC. Protein product: CASSPRTGGYEQYF.

This clone was seen a handful of times. The chain uses TRBV6-4 and TRBJ2-3; 7 bases line up with TRBD2. The V and J ends lost 5 bases and 5 bases, in that order; junction bases with no gene match: 10. Germline V CDR1 and CDR2: MRHNA, SNTAGT. There are 15 residues in the CDR3. DNA of the CDR3: TGTGCCAGCAGTTTTAGAGCGGGGACGGGAGATACGCAGTATTTT. Its protein product is CASSFRAGTGDTQYF.

The CDR3 DNA reads as TGCAGCGTTCAGGATAGGATAAACACTGAAGCTTTCTTT. It is translated as CSVQDRINTEAFF. This sequence joins TRBV29-1 and TRBJ1-1; D is uncertain. V lost 5 bases, J lost 2 bases, and 12 bases lay in between. Germline CDR1 SQVTM, CDR2 ANQGSEA. The CDR3 has 13 residues.

The chain joins TRBV5-6 to TRBJ2-4; D not certain. The germline V and J ends were trimmed by 2 bases and 0 bases, with 12 bases remaining between them. Germline values: CDR1 SGHDT, CDR2 YYEEEE. CDR3 length: 16 residues. CDR3 DNA: TGTGCCAGCAGCTTAGGCCGCACTCTAGCCAAAAACATTCAGTACTTC. Protein product: CASSLGRTLAKNIQYF.

The genes are TRBV27 and TRBJ1-3; D remains ambiguous. V lost 5 bases and J lost 0, with 20 bases in between. The CDR3 has 18 residues. Germline CDR1 reads MNHEY; CDR2 reads SMNVEV (reference sequence). CDR3 DNA: TGTGCCAGCAGTCTTGCCCCCTCAGGTGAAGGCTCTGGAAACACCATATATTTT. Protein: CASSLAPSGEGSGNTIYF.

V and J are TRBV15 and TRBJ1-2; no reliable D call. The CDR3 is 13 amino acids. Germline V gene data show CDR1 as LNHNV and CDR2 as YYDKDF (reference sequence). V was pared by 3 bases and J by 2 bases, with 7 bases between. This CDR3 reads CATSSGANYGYTF. The CDR3 coding sequence is TGTGCCACCAGCAGCGGAGCGAACTATGGCTACACCTTC.

V is TRBV2 and J is TRBJ2-7, with 8 bases identical to TRBD1. Germline V gives CDR1 SNHLY, CDR2 FYNNEI. V lost 5 bases, J lost 4 bases, and 7 bases stayed unmatched. The CDR3 runs to 14 residues. This CDR3 reads CASSFGQGEYEQYF. DNA for the CDR3: TGTGCCAGCAGTTTCGGACAGGGAGAGTACGAGCAGTACTTC.

The gene calls are TRBV14 and TRBJ1-4; D remains unclear. This CDR3 has 14 amino acids. V lost 4 bases and J 7 bases, leaving 13 bases between the germline ends. The germline V gene has CDR1 SGHDN and CDR2 FVKESK. CDR3 protein: CASSPGFSGEKLFF. The DNA for the CDR3 is TGTGCCAGCAGCCCAGGATTCTCTGGTGAAAAACTGTTTTTT.

The gene calls are TRBV19 and TRBJ1-6; D ambiguous. Looked up from germline, CDR1 is LNHDA and CDR2 is SQIVND (reference sequence). The V end was cut by 3 bases, the J end by 0 bases, with 6 bases between. This CDR3 contains 15 residues. CDR3 loop: CASSIAGSYNSPLHF. The CDR3 coding sequence is TGTGCCAGTAGTATCGCCGGCTCCTATAATTCACCCCTCCACTTT. Combining the CDR3 with reference TRBV19 and TRBJ1-6 gives the whole variable domain DGGITQSPKYLFRKEGQNVTLSCEQNLNHDAMYWYRQDPGQGLRLIYYSQIVNDFQKGDIAEGYSVSREKKESFPLTVTSAQKNPTAFYLCASSIAGSYNSPLHFGNGTRLTVT.

The V and J genes are TRBV5-6 and TRBJ1-2; D is possibly TRBD1 (6 bases). CDR3 length equals 12 residues. Germline-derived CDR1 and CDR2 are SGHDT and YYEEEE. Trimming removed 6 bases from V and 5 bases from J, with 11 bases in between. CDR3 sequence (DNA): TGTGCCAGCACGAGGGACAAGTATGGCTACACCTTC. Translating it yields CASTRDKYGYTF.

This rearrangement joins TRBV7-2 to TRBJ1-6; D is ambiguous. V was pared by 3 bases and J by 5 bases, with 11 bases between. Per germline, CDR1 SGHTA and CDR2 FQGNSA. The CDR3 is made up of 15 amino acids. CDR3 protein: CASSFLRGDNSPLHF. As DNA, the CDR3 is TGTGCCAGCAGCTTTCTCCGGGGAGATAATTCACCCCTCCACTTT.